This T cell receptor (beta chain) was recorded in a study of blood T cell repertoires in COVID-19. The CDR3 loop spans 16 amino acids. Germline CDR1 reads WNHNN; CDR2 reads SYGVQD (reference sequence). V shed 1 base and J 2 bases; nucleotides not matched to a gene: 4. The data were produced by immunoSEQ multiplex PCR, yet TCRdb's version contains in-frame clones alone and is incomplete. The sample gives more than 35,000 clones, around 70% of which show up once; 6.2% is in the top ten. The chain carries TRBV10-1 and TRBJ2-3; 9 bases are shared with TRBD2. Sequenced: peripheral blood. The sequence was collected from an elderly man with acute or convalescent COVID-19. This CDR3 reads CASSELASGNTDTQYF. The DNA for the CDR3 is TGCGCCAGCAGTGAGTTGGCTAGCGGGAACACAGATACGCAGTATTTT.